One sample yielded the 19 T cell receptor beta chains listed below, sequenced in a study of blood T cell repertoires in COVID-19. The repertoire was sequenced with immunoSEQ multiplex PCR; TCRdb's copy has only in-frame clones and lacks some. In the table there are 190,000 or so clones, around nine tenths of which are singletons. Specimen: peripheral blood. These receptor sequences come from a woman aged 18-29 years who had recovered from COVID-19.

The V gene is TRBV6-1, the J gene TRBJ1-6, with D possibly matching TRBD1 (6 bases). The CDR3 loop spans 14 amino acids. Germline CDR1 MNHNS, CDR2 SASEGT. V lost 3 bases and J lost 6, with 9 bases in between. In DNA form, the CDR3 reads TGTGCCAGCAGTGATCAGGGGCCTAATTCACCCCTCCACTTT. This encodes CASSDQGPNSPLHF.

This clone was seen once. V usage is TRBV7-3 and J usage is TRBJ2-1; D may be TRBD2 (7 bases). V was clipped by 5 bases and J by 8 bases, with 13 bases between them. Germline CDR1 reads SGHTA; CDR2 reads FQGTGA. The length of the CDR3 is 13 residues. The CDR3 loop reads CASSRGAVDEQFF. The DNA of the CDR3 is TGTGCCAGCAGCCGGGGGGCCGTGGATGAGCAGTTCTTC. Supplemented by reference TRBV7-3 and TRBJ2-1, the full variable domain reads GAGVSQTPSNKVTEKGKYVELRCDPISGHTALYWYRQSLGQGPEFLIYFQGTGAADDSGLPNDRFFAVRPEGSVSTLKIQRTERGDSAVYLCASSRGAVDEQFFGPGTRLTVL.

The chain combines TRBV6-2 or TRBV6-3 with TRBJ2-5; 9 bases map to TRBD2. The CDR3 length is 16 residues. Germline V gene lookup returns CDR1 MNHEY and CDR2 SVGEGT. The V gene end was trimmed by 6 bases and the J gene end by 4 bases; junction bases not matched to a gene: 12. The CDR3 DNA is TGTGCCAGCAGCCGGTTGGGCGGGGGGGAAGGAGAGACCCAGTACTTC. It yields the protein CASSRLGGGEGETQYF.

The V gene is TRBV11-3, the J gene TRBJ2-3; 9 positions match TRBD2. Germline V lookup: CDR1 SGHNT, CDR2 YENEEA. The CDR3 is 15 amino acids. With 4 bases clipped from V and 0 bases from J, the junction kept 2 bases outside the gene matches. This CDR3 reads CASSYLAGSTDTQYF. The CDR3 nucleotides are TGTGCCAGCAGCTACCTAGCGGGGAGCACAGATACGCAGTATTTT. The full variable domain, in which reference TRBV11-3 and TRBJ2-3 provide the parts outside the CDR3, is EAGVVQSPRYKIIEKKQPVAFWCNPISGHNTLYWYLQNLGQGPELLIRYENEEAVDDSQLPKDRFSAERLKGVDSTLKIQPAELGDSAVYLCASSYLAGSTDTQYFGPGTRLTVL.

This chain joins TRBV2 and TRBJ2-5; 7 positions match TRBD2. The CDR3 runs to 14 residues. The trim removed 0 bases at V and 2 bases at J, leaving 0 bases unmatched. In germline, CDR1 is SNHLY, CDR2 FYNNEI. CDR3 protein: CASSEASGQETQYF. CDR3 DNA sequence: TGTGCCAGCAGTGAAGCTAGCGGGCAAGAGACCCAGTACTTC.

This clone came up a few times. This chain uses TRBV7-2 with TRBJ2-1; D ambiguous. Germline CDR1 is SGHTA and CDR2 is FQGNSA. The CDR3 is made up of 13 amino acids. Trimming removed 5 bases from V and 9 bases from J, with 14 bases in between. The CDR3 DNA reads TGTGCCAGCAGCCCCCTCGCAGGTGGTGAGCAGTTCTTC. It codes for CASSPLAGGEQFF.

The chain is built from TRBV15 and TRBJ2-3; D gene ambiguous. Per the germline V gene, CDR1 is LNHNV and CDR2 is YYDKDF (reference sequence). The CDR3 contains 12 residues. Trimming cost V 8 bases and J 6 bases, with 12 bases left between them. The CDR3 loop is CATAAARDTQYF. CDR3 sequence (DNA): TGTGCCACCGCGGCGGCTCGCGATACGCAGTATTTT.

V is TRBV30 and J is TRBJ2-7, with a possible D match to TRBD1 (7 bases). CDR1 and CDR2 (germline): GTSNPN, SVGIG (reference sequence). There are 14 residues in the CDR3. V was clipped by 0 bases and J by 4 bases, with 13 bases between them. The CDR3 loop is CAWSVGRGAYEQYV. CDR3 in DNA: TGTGCCTGGAGTGTGGGCAGGGGGGCTTACGAGCAGTACGTC.

The chain uses TRBV3-1 (or the pseudogene TRBV3-2) and TRBJ2-7, with TRBD2 as a possible D gene (5 bases). Germline assignment: CDR1 LGHDT and CDR2 YNNKEL (reference sequence). The CDR3 has 16 residues. Trimming pared 5 bases from V and 5 bases from J, leaving 22 bases between. The CDR3 region is CASSTIGGGSYNEQYF. Here the CDR3 DNA reads TGTGCCAGCAGCACGATTGGAGGTGGTAGCTACAACGAGCAGTACTTC.

This sequence joins TRBV5-6 and TRBJ2-3; a weak D match, TRBD2 (5 bases). The V and J ends lost 2 bases and 2 bases respectively, with 9 bases between them. Germline V gives CDR1 SGHDT, CDR2 YYEEEE. The CDR3 totals 14 residues. This chain's CDR3 is CASSLGAVTDTQYF. The CDR3 DNA reads as TGTGCCAGCAGCTTAGGAGCGGTCACAGATACGCAGTATTTT.

The V call is TRBV7-2, the J call TRBJ2-2, with 9 bases aligning to TRBD2. V lost 1 base, J lost 5 bases, and 2 bases stayed unmatched. The CDR3 loop spans 15 amino acids. Germline loops: CDR1 SGHTA, CDR2 FQGNSA. CDR3 DNA: TGTGCCAGCAGCTTAGGACTAGCGGCAACCGGGGAGCTGTTTTTT. Encoded protein: CASSLGLAATGELFF.

This sequence joins TRBV5-4 and TRBJ2-2, with 8 bases aligning to TRBD1. CDR3 length: 16 residues. V gave up 2 bases and J gave up 11 bases; unmatched junction bases: 14. Germline assignment: CDR1 SGHNT and CDR2 YYREEE (reference sequence). The CDR3 loop reads CASSLPTGANLRELFF. The CDR3 nucleotides read TGTGCCAGCAGCTTACCGACAGGGGCAAACTTACGCGAGCTGTTTTTT.

The chain couples TRBV21-1 to TRBJ2-7; the table's D call, TRBD2, has no DNA check behind it. TRBV21-1 is classified as a pseudogene. CDR3 size: 15 residues. CDR3 loop: CASSKGSLRGNEQYF. The DNA of the CDR3 is TGTGCCAGCAGCAAAGGGTCCCTACGGGGGAACGAGCAGTACTTC.

The genes are TRBV27 and TRBJ2-7; TRBD2 might be the D (6 bases). V was cut by 7 bases and J by 4 bases, with 14 bases left in between. The CDR3 is 13 residues long. Germline V CDR1 and CDR2: MNHEY, SMNVEV (reference sequence). The CDR3 nucleotides read TGTGCCAGCAACCCCGCGGGGATTTACGAGCAGTACTTC. This encodes CASNPAGIYEQYF.

Worth noting for this clone: Other DNA sequences in this specimen translate into the identical CDR3. The chain carries TRBV5-4 and TRBJ2-5; D may be TRBD1 (6 bases). Trimming shortened V by 1 base and J by 1 base, and 8 bases separated the two germline ends. The CDR3 totals 14 residues. Germline loops: CDR1 SGHNT, CDR2 YYREEE (reference sequence). This CDR3 is CASSLRDTQETQYF. In DNA, the CDR3 is TGTGCCAGCAGCTTGCGGGACACCCAAGAGACCCAGTACTTC.

This chain connects TRBV5-4 to TRBJ1-2, with a weak D call TRBD1 (6 bases). Germline lookup yields CDR1 SGHNT and CDR2 YYREEE (reference sequence). V lost 4 bases and J lost 3, with 10 bases in between. This CDR3 contains 13 residues. CDR3 region: CASSLNRDYGYTF. The CDR3 DNA sequence: TGTGCCAGCAGCCTCAACAGGGACTATGGCTACACCTTC.

The chain uses TRBV7-2 and TRBJ2-7; the match to TRBD2 covers 8 bases. CDR3 length: 13 residues. V dropped 4 bases and J dropped 7; count of bases not matched to a gene: 6. Germline V CDR1 and CDR2: SGHTA, FQGNSA. As DNA, the CDR3 is TGTGCCAGCAGCTCACTATTAGCGGGAGAGCAGTACGTC. Translating gives CASSSLLAGEQYV.

V is TRBV6-6 and J is TRBJ2-1; weak D call: TRBD2 (6 bases). With 6 bases removed from V and 2 bases from J, the gap between germline ends came to 17 bases. This CDR3 is built from 16 residues. CDR1 is MNHNY and CDR2 is SVGAGI in the germline V gene (reference sequence). CDR3 sequence: CASSPSAGPPYNEQFF. CDR3 DNA: TGTGCCAGCAGCCCGTCGGCGGGACCCCCCTACAATGAGCAGTTCTTC.

The chain employs TRBV10-3 and TRBJ1-2; 9 nucleotides agree with TRBD1. The CDR3 runs to 14 residues. The J segment lost 4 bases and the V segment lost 4 bases, leaving 4 bases of the junction unmatched. CDR1 ENHRY and CDR2 SYGVKD come from the germline V gene. The CDR3 DNA sequence: TGTGCCATCAGTGGACAGGGGGTTTCCTATGGCTACACCTTC. It codes for CAISGQGVSYGYTF.